This T cell receptor beta chain was recorded in a study of a mutant IDH1 vaccine in newly diagnosed glioma. Study-level information: Beforehand, treatment had been radiotherapy, temozolomide, or both; the majority received both.

The junction had 5 bases not matched to a gene; V was cut back by 3 bases and J by 8 bases. The CDR3 covers 14 residues. Germline-derived CDR1 and CDR2 are MRHNA and SNTAGT. Indicated time point: baseline, week 1 (first vaccination visit). Treatment described: pre-vaccination baseline after standard-of-care therapy. Comments on this clone: Its antigen is still unknown.

Study-wide results and limits: Among patients, around 93% showed immune responses induced by the vaccine.

Produced via immunoSEQ multiplex PCR; TCRdb's table is partial and in-frame only. The sample has around 56,000 clones; around 90% are singletons. This chain links TRBV6-4 with TRBJ2-1; 9 bases are a match to TRBD2. Sequences were derived from PBMCs, sampled from a glioma patient treated with radiotherapy, temozolomide or both. The receptor was derived from a man between 50 and 59 years old with glioma. The CDR3 loop is CASSEASGKDEQFF. The CDR3 DNA follows: TGTGCCAGCAGTGAAGCTAGCGGGAAGGATGAGCAGTTCTTC.